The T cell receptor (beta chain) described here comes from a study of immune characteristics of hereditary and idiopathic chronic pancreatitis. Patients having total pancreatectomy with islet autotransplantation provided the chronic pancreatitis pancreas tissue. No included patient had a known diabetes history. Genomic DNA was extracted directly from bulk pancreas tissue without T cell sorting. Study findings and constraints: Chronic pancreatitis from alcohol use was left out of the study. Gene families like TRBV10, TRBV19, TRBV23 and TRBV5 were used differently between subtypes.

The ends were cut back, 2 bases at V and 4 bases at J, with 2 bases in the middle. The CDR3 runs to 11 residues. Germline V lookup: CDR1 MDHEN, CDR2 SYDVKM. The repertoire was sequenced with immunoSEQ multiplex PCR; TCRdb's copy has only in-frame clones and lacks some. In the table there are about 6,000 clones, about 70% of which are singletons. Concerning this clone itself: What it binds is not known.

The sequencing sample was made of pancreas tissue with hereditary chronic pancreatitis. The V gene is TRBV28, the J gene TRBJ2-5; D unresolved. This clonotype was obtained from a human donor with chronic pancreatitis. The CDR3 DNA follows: TGTGCCAGCAGTTTACGAGAGACCCAGTACTTC. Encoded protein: CASSLRETQYF.